The text below deals with one TCR beta chain. The record originates from a study of blood T cell repertoires in COVID-19. The overall study: Samples came from the United States, Italy and Spain, spanning acute and convalescent COVID-19.

Trimming cost V 1 base and J 4 bases, with 18 bases left between them. The CDR3 contains 17 residues. The germline gives CDR1 SGHAT, CDR2 FQNNGV. Original processing notes: Counts of nucleated cells, estimated from reference gene primer amplification, were obtained. Profiling relied on immunoSEQ multiplex PCR, and the TCRdb table lists in-frame clones only, not all of them. V, J and clone size reflect that table, while D and trimming were determined from the DNA. The repertoire holds about 98,000 clones, with around nine tenths as singletons. The specimen was peripheral blood. The origin of this receptor is a man aged 50-60 years with active COVID-19. This sequence joins TRBV11-2 and TRBJ2-3, with a weak D call TRBD2 (7 bases). The CDR3 nucleotides read TGTGCCAGCAGCTTAGCCCTTGCGGGGGCCACCCCAGATACGCAGTATTTT. It yields the protein CASSLALAGATPDTQYF.